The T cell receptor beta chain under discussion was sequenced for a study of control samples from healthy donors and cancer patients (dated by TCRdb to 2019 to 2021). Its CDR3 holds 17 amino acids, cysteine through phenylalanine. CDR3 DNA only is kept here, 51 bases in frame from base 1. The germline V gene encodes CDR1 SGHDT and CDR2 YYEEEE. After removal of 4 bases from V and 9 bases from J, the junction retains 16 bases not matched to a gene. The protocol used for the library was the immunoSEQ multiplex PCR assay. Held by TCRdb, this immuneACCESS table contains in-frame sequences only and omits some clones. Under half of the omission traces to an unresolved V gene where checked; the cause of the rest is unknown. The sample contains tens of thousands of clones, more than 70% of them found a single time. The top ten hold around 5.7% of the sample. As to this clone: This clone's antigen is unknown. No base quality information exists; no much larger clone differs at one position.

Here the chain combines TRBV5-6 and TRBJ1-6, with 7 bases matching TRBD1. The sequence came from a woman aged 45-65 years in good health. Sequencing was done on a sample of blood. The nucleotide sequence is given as TGTGCCAGCAGCCCTACCATTACAGGGGCTAGTAGTTCACCCCTCCACTTT. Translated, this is CASSPTITGASSSPLHF. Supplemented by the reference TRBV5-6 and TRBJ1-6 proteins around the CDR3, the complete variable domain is DAGVTQSPTHLIKTRGQQVTLRCSPKSGHDTVSWYQQALGQGPQFIFQYYEEEERQRGNFPDRFSGHQFPNYSSELNVNALLLGDSALYLCASSPTITGASSSPLHFGNGTRLTVT.